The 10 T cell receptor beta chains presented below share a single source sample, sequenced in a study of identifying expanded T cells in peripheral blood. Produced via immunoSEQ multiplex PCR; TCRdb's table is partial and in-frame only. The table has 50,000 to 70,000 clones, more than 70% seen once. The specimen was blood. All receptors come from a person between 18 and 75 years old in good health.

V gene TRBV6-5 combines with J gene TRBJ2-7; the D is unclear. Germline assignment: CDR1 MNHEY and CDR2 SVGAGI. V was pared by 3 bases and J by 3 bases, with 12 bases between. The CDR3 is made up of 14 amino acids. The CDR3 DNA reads TGTGCCAGCAGTTATACCCCCGGCGGCTACGAGCAGTACTTC. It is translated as CASSYTPGGYEQYF.

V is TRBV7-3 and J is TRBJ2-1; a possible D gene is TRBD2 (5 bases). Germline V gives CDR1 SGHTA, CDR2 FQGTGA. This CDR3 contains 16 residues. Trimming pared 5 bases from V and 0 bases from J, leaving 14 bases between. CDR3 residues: CASSPTDWSSYNEQFF. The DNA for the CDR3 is TGTGCCAGCAGCCCCACGGACTGGAGCTCCTACAATGAGCAGTTCTTC. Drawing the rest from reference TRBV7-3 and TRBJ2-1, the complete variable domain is GAGVSQTPSNKVTEKGKYVELRCDPISGHTALYWYRQSLGQGPEFLIYFQGTGAADDSGLPNDRFFAVRPEGSVSTLKIQRTERGDSAVYLCASSPTDWSSYNEQFFGPGTRLTVL.

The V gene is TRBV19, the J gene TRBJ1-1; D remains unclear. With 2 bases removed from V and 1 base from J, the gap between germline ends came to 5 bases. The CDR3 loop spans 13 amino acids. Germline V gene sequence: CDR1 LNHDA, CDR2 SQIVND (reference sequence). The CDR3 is CASSISQNTEAFF. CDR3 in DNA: TGTGCCAGTAGTATAAGCCAGAACACTGAAGCTTTCTTT.

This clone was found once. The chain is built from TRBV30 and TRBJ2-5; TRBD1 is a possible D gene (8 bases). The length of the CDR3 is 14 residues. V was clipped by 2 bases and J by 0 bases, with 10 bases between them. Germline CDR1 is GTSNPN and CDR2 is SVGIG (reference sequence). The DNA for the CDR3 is TGTGCCTGGAGTACAGGGGGGGACCAAGAGACCCAGTACTTC. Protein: CAWSTGGDQETQYF.

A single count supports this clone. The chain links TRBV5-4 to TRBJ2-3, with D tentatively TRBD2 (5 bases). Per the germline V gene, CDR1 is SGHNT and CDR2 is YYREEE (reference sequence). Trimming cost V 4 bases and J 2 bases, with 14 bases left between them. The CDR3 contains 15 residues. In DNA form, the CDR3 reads TGTGCCAGCAGCCGCCCTGGACTGGACACAGATACGCAGTATTTT. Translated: CASSRPGLDTDTQYF.

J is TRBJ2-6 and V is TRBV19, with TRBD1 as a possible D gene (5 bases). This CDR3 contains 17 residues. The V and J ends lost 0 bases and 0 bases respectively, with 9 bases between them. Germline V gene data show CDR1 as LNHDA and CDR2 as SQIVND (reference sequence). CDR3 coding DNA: TGTGCCAGTAGTATAGATAGGGGATTCTCTGGGGCCAACGTCCTGACTTTC. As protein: CASSIDRGFSGANVLTF.

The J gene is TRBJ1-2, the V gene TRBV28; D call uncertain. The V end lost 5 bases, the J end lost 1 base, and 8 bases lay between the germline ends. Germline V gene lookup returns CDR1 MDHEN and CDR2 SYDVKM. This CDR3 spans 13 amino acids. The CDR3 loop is CASSLEYNYGYTF. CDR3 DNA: TGTGCCAGCAGTCTTGAATATAACTATGGCTACACCTTC.

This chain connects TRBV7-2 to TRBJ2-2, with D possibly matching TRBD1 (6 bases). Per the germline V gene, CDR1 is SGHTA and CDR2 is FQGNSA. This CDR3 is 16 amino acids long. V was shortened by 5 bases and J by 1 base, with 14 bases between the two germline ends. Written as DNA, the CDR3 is TGTGCCAGCAGCCCGTGGACAGCCCGGAACACCGGGGAGCTGTTTTTT. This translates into CASSPWTARNTGELFF.

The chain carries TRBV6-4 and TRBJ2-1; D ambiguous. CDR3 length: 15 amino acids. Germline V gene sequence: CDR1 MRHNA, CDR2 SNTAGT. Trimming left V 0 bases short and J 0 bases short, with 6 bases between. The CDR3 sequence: CASSDSAASYNEQFF. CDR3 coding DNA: TGTGCCAGCAGTGACTCGGCAGCCTCCTACAATGAGCAGTTCTTC.

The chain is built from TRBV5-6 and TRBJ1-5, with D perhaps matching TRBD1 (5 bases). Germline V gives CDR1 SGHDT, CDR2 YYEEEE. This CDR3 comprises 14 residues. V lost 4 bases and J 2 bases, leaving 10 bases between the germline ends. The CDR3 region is CASSVLTGNQPQHF. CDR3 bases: TGTGCCAGCAGCGTGCTGACAGGCAATCAGCCCCAGCATTTT.